Listed below are T cell receptor beta chains from one sample, sequenced in a study of T cells in Graves' hyperthyroidism and ophthalmopathy. TCRdb used MiXCR to reprocess the multiplex PCR reads, holding one entry per CDR3 protein. The data contain roughly 180,000 distinct CDR3 sequences, more than 15% of them singletons. Source material: blood. These receptors all stem from a woman aged 50 to 60 with Graves' hyperthyroidism. Each CDR3 is given with its conserved first and last residue. D genes are given only for firm matches. The size of a clone is reported for some rows only, either as once, few or many, or as a class for expanded clones.

v_gene	j_gene	abundance	len	d_gene	CDR3nt	CDR3aa
TRBV14	TRBJ1-2	NA	15	NA	TGTGCCAGCAGCCAAGATCAGGGGACGGCTAATGGCTACACCTTC	CASSQDQGTANGYTF
TRBV18	TRBJ1-6	few	17	NA	TGTGCCAGCTCACCCCAAGGGGTGGTTGGAAGGAATTCACCCCTCCACTTT	CASSPQGVVGRNSPLHF
TRBV11-2	TRBJ2-2	many	15	TRBD2	TGTGCCAGCAGCTTAGTGGGACTAGCAGGCGGGGAGCTGTTTTTT	CASSLVGLAGGELFF
TRBV28	TRBJ2-7	many	12	NA	TGTGCCAGCACTTCAAGCTCCTACGAGCAGTACTTC	CASTSSSYEQYF
TRBV18	TRBJ1-1	NA	17	TRBD1	TGTGCCAGCTCACAACGTCCCGGGACAGGGGGATACACTGAAGCTTTCTTT	CASSQRPGTGGYTEAFF
TRBV3-1	TRBJ2-7	many	16	NA	TGTGCCAGCAGCCCCTACCCGTGGGACATAGTCTACGAGCAGTACTTC	CASSPYPWDIVYEQYF
TRBV7-9	TRBJ2-5	many	13	TRBD2	TGTGCCAGCAGTACCGTGGGAGGGGAGACCCAGTACTTC	CASSTVGGETQYF
TRBV28	TRBJ1-1	many	14	NA	TGTGCCAGCAGGTGGAGAGGGACGAACACTGAAGCTTTCTTT	CASRWRGTNTEAFF
TRBV20-1	TRBJ1-2	few	14	NA	TGCAGTGCTACAACAGGAGGGTTTGATGATGGCTACACCTTC	CSATTGGFDDGYTF
TRBV7-2	TRBJ1-4	many	17	TRBD1	TGTGCCAGCAGCTTGGGATACCGGGGCAGGGGGAATGAAAAACTGTTTTTT	CASSLGYRGRGNEKLFF
TRBV27	TRBJ1-4	few	14	NA	TGTGCCAGCAGTTTTGTGGGGGCCGGTGAAAAACTGTTTTTT	CASSFVGAGEKLFF
TRBV3-1	TRBJ2-1	NA	14	TRBD2	TGTGCCAGCAGCCCGCTAGCGGGGGGGGATGAGCAGTTCTTC	CASSPLAGGDEQFF
TRBV7-6	TRBJ1-1	many	14	NA	TGTGCCAGCAGCTTAGGCCAGATGAACACTGAAGCTTTCTTT	CASSLGQMNTEAFF
TRBV6-1	TRBJ1-5	NA	15	TRBD1	TGTGCCAGCAGTACCGGACAGGGGGCGGGTCAGCCCCAGCATTTT	CASSTGQGAGQPQHF
TRBV19	TRBJ2-7	few	13	NA	TGTGCCAGTAGTATGAGGCAGGCCTACGAGCAGTACTTC	CASSMRQAYEQYF
TRBV24-1	TRBJ1-5	many	14	NA	TGTGCCACCAGCCAGGACAGAACGAATCAGCCCCAGCATTTT	CATSQDRTNQPQHF
TRBV28	TRBJ1-2	many	13	NA	TGTGCCAGCAGTTTAAGGGCAGTCTATGGCTACACCTTC	CASSLRAVYGYTF
TRBV27	TRBJ2-7	NA	19	TRBD1	TGTGCCAGCAGCTCCTTTCCCCCGGGACAGGGGACGAAGGCCTACGAGCAGTACTTC	CASSSFPPGQGTKAYEQYF
TRBV6-9	TRBJ1-6	NA	15	NA	TGTGCCAGCAGCTACAATGGACGGGTGAATTCACCCCTCCACTTT	CASSYNGRVNSPLHF
TRBV7-3	TRBJ2-1	NA	16	NA	TGTGCCAGCAGCTTAATGGGCGGGTTCTCCTACAATGAGCAGCTCTTC	CASSLMGGFSYNEQLF
TRBV6-1	TRBJ2-5	many	12	NA	TGTGCCAGCGGGCGGGGTTGGGAGACCCAGTACTTC	CASGRGWETQYF
TRBV12-3/TRBV12-4	TRBJ2-1	many	17	TRBD2	TGTGCCAGCAGTTCCCGACTAGCGGGGGGGCTAGTGGGTGAGCAGTTCTTC	CASSSRLAGGLVGEQFF
TRBV6-2/TRBV6-3	TRBJ2-7	many	15	NA	TGTGCCAGCAGTTACTCGAGGGGGGCTCGGGACGAGCAGTACTTC	CASSYSRGARDEQYF
TRBV27	TRBJ1-5	many	15	NA	TGTGCCAGCAGTCTAACCAATCCAATGTCTCAGCCCCAGCATTTT	CASSLTNPMSQPQHF
TRBV6-4	TRBJ1-6	NA	14	TRBD1	TGTGCCAGCAGTTCGGGACAGGGGGATTCACCCCTCCACTTT	CASSSGQGDSPLHF
TRBV7-9	TRBJ1-1	many	15	NA	TGTGCCAGCAGCCCAAGAGGGACGGCGAACACTGAAGCTTTCTTT	CASSPRGTANTEAFF
TRBV6-1	TRBJ2-2	many	12	NA	TGTGCCAGCAGTCCCTATCTCGGGGAGCTGTTTTTT	CASSPYLGELFF
TRBV7-2	TRBJ1-2	many	14	NA	TGTGCCAGCAGCTTAGCGACCGCACCCTATGGCTACACCTTC	CASSLATAPYGYTF
TRBV12-3/TRBV12-4	TRBJ2-5	NA	17	TRBD2	TGTGCCAGCAGTTCCGGGACTAGCGCCAGGTTCCAAGAGACCCAGTACTTC	CASSSGTSARFQETQYF